These 8 T cell receptor beta chains came from one sample sequenced in a study of blood T cell repertoires in COVID-19. Clones were read by immunoSEQ multiplex PCR, and TCRdb kept only the in-frame ones, dropping some. The repertoire has 200,000 or so clones, around four fifths of them found once; the top ten carry under 12%. Sequencing was carried out using peripheral blood. Source of these receptors: an elderly woman with COVID-19, enrolled during active disease.

In DNA, the CDR3 is TGTGCCAGCACCTTGGGCAGAAGCCCCGCCACAGATACGCAGTATTTT. Protein sequence: CASTLGRSPATDTQYF. This chain uses TRBV21-1 with TRBJ2-3; the table's D call of TRBD1 was not tested on the DNA. TRBV21-1 represents a pseudogene. The CDR3 length is 16 residues.

This clone showed up just once. This chain joins TRBV5-1 and TRBJ1-1, with 7 bases fitting TRBD1. This CDR3 contains 16 residues. Trimming took 2 bases from V and 5 from J; bases not matched to a gene: 12. CDR1 and CDR2 (germline): SGHRS, YFSETQ. CDR3 sequence (DNA): TGCGCCAGCAGCTTCTACAGGGGTTCGGTTAGTACTGAAGCTTTCTTT. Translating it yields CASSFYRGSVSTEAFF. Together with reference TRBV5-1 and TRBJ1-1, the CDR3 gives the full variable domain: KAGVTQTPRYLIKTRGQQVTLSCSPISGHRSVSWYQQTPGQGLQFLFEYFSETQRNKGNFPGRFSGRQFSNSRSEMNVSTLELGDSALYLCASSFYRGSVSTEAFFGQGTRLTVV.

J is TRBJ1-6 and V is TRBV7-7; no definite D call. The CDR3 covers 13 residues. Germline V gene data show CDR1 as SSHAT and CDR2 as FNYEAQ (reference sequence). Trimming took 5 bases from V and 5 from J, leaving 7 bases between them. CDR3 coding DNA: TGTGCCAGCAGCGCCACAGATAATTCACCCCTCCACTTT. This encodes CASSATDNSPLHF. The complete variable domain, with remaining parts taken from reference TRBV7-7 and TRBJ1-6, reads GAGVSQSPRYKVTKRGQDVTLRCDPISSHATLYWYQQALGQGPEFLTYFNYEAQPDKSGLPSDRFSAERPEGSISTLTIQRTEQRDSAMYRCASSATDNSPLHFGNGTRLTVT.

This clone showed up just a few times. The same CDR3 is also encoded by other DNA sequences in this sample. The genes are TRBV28 and TRBJ1-1; D remains ambiguous. The CDR3 covers 11 residues. Germline CDR1 and CDR2: MDHEN and SYDVKM. V was clipped by 6 bases and J by 5 bases, with 7 bases between them. The CDR3 DNA is TGTGCCAGCAGCCTGAGGACTGAAGCTTTCTTT. It specifies CASSLRTEAFF.

The gene calls are TRBV3-1 (or the pseudogene TRBV3-2) and TRBJ2-7; 9 bases are shared with TRBD1. The V and J ends lost 2 bases and 6 bases, in that order; junction bases with no gene match: 11. This CDR3 is built from 16 residues. CDR1 and CDR2 from the germline V gene are LGHDT and YNNKEL (reference sequence). The CDR3 DNA reads as TGTGCCAGCAGCCAATTATCTGGACAGGGGAGAGTCGAGCAGTACTTC. Residues: CASSQLSGQGRVEQYF.

V is TRBV5-3 and J is TRBJ1-5, with no clear D. TRBV5-3 is recorded as an ORF, its role being uncertain. The CDR3 runs 15 residues. Trimming left V 1 base short and J 0 bases short, with 8 bases between. CDR3 coding DNA: TGTGCCAGAAGCTTGATGAGGGATAGCAATCAGCCCCAGCATTTT. Translated, it gives CARSLMRDSNQPQHF.

The chain combines TRBV6-2 or TRBV6-3 with TRBJ1-1; a possible D gene is TRBD1 (6 bases). The germline V gene has CDR1 MNHEY and CDR2 SVGEGT. This CDR3 is built from 16 residues. V was cut by 6 bases and J by 0 bases, with 17 bases left in between. CDR3 in DNA: TGTGCCAGCAGCGACCGGGACAAACCTCTGAACACTGAAGCTTTCTTT. It yields the protein CASSDRDKPLNTEAFF.

This rearrangement joins TRBV3-1 (or the pseudogene TRBV3-2) to TRBJ1-6; D is uncertain. The germline V gene has CDR1 LGHDT and CDR2 YNNKEL (reference sequence). The V gene lost 3 bases and the J gene lost 1 base, with 7 bases spanning the gap. There are 15 residues in the CDR3. The CDR3 DNA follows: TGTGCCAGCAGCCAGGGGAGATCCTATAATTCACCCCTCCACTTT. It yields the protein CASSQGRSYNSPLHF.